The T cell receptor beta chain described here comes from a study of cytomegalovirus exposure and HLA in healthy donors. Note on this clone: Antigen: not known.

Findings of the study overall: While the bulk of TCR sequences proved rare, some public TCRs turned up in many donors.

Donors in the study were healthy people who gave bone marrow. Likely unrecorded immune exposures existed in these nominally healthy donors. The PCR employed 60 Vbeta primers together with 13 Jbeta primers. Data came from immunoSEQ multiplex PCR; TCRdb stores just in-frame clones and leaves some out. The sample shows about 170,000 clones, roughly 72% of them seen only once. CDR3 length: 13 amino acids. V lost 1 base to trimming and J lost 7 bases, with 9 bases between them. Germline V CDR1 and CDR2: SGHTS, YDEGEE. The gene calls are TRBV5-8 and TRBJ2-1, with D possibly TRBD1 on 6 matching bases. The receptor comes from a woman aged 30 to 39 in good health and CMV-seropositive. Sequencing was carried out using PBMCs. This CDR3 is CASSLTGLNEQFF. In DNA form, the CDR3 reads TGTGCCAGCAGCTTGACAGGGCTTAATGAGCAGTTCTTC.